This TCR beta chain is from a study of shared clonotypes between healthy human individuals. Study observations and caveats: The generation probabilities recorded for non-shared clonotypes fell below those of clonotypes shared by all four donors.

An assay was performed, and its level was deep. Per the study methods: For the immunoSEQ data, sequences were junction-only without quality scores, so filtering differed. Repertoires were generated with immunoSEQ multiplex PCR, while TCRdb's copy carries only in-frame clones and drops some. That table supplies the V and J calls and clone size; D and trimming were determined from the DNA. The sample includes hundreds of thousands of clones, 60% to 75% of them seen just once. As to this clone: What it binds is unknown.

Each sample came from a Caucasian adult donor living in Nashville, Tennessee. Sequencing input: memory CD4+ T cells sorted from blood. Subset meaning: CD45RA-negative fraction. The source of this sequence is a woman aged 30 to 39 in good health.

The CDR3 DNA follows: TGCGCCAGCAAGAGGGGGCCCGCAGATACGCAGTATTTT. It codes for CASKRGPADTQYF. The rearrangement uses TRBV5-1 and TRBJ2-3; 7 bases agree with TRBD1. Germline assignment: CDR1 SGHRS and CDR2 YFSETQ. V shed 6 bases, J shed 4 bases, and the junction held 5 bases outside the gene matches. The CDR3 is 13 residues long.